This is a list of T cell receptor beta chains from one sample in a study of blood T cell repertoires in COVID-19. Assay: immunoSEQ multiplex PCR; the TCRdb copy retains only in-frame clones and omits some. The sample has 130,000 to 150,000 clones, roughly 79% seen once. The specimen was peripheral blood. The origin of the receptors is a human donor in a cohort sampled during active COVID-19. The CDR3 runs from the conserved cysteine through the conserved F or W. A D gene is named only where the DNA matches it firmly. Size is omitted from some rows. Given values are once, few, many or a class for expanded clones.

d_call: -
j_call: TRBJ2-7
v_call: TRBV11-3
clone_size: -
cdr3_length: 12
cdr3_aa: CASSLLGREQYF
cdr3_nt: TGTGCCAGCAGCCTCCTAGGGAGAGAGCAGTACTTC

d_call: -
j_call: TRBJ2-7
v_call: TRBV18
clone_size: -
cdr3_length: 14
cdr3_aa: CASSRDGGIGEQYF
cdr3_nt: TGTGCCAGCTCACGGGACGGGGGAATAGGCGAGCAGTACTTC

d_call: -
j_call: TRBJ2-3
v_call: TRBV7-9
clone_size: -
cdr3_length: 15
cdr3_aa: CASSLGVFSADTQYF
cdr3_nt: TGTGCCAGCAGCTTAGGAGTATTCTCCGCAGATACGCAGTATTTT

d_call: -
j_call: TRBJ1-2
v_call: TRBV9
clone_size: -
cdr3_length: 15
cdr3_aa: CASRDSYNPPYGYTF
cdr3_nt: TGTGCCAGCAGAGACTCCTATAACCCTCCCTATGGCTACACCTTC

d_call: TRBD1
j_call: TRBJ2-2
v_call: TRBV28
clone_size: -
cdr3_length: 15
cdr3_aa: CASRGQGAGTGELFF
cdr3_nt: TGTGCCAGCAGGGGACAGGGGGCTGGAACCGGGGAGCTGTTTTTT

d_call: TRBD1
j_call: TRBJ1-2
v_call: TRBV28
clone_size: -
cdr3_length: 15
cdr3_aa: CASSERNGQGHGYTF
cdr3_nt: TGTGCCAGCAGTGAAAGAAATGGACAGGGGCATGGCTACACCTTC

d_call: TRBD1
j_call: TRBJ2-6
v_call: TRBV18
clone_size: -
cdr3_length: 20
cdr3_aa: CASSRYDRTGDFSGANVLTF
cdr3_nt: TGTGCCAGCTCACGCTACGACCGGACAGGGGATTTCTCTGGGGCCAACGTCCTGACTTTC

d_call: TRBD2
j_call: TRBJ2-3
v_call: TRBV10-1
clone_size: -
cdr3_length: 18
cdr3_aa: CASRSSGTPPRGTDTQYF
cdr3_nt: TGCGCCAGCAGATCTAGCGGGACCCCCCCCCGGGGCACAGATACGCAGTATTTT

d_call: -
j_call: TRBJ2-5
v_call: TRBV5-1
clone_size: -
cdr3_length: 11
cdr3_aa: CASSLEGAQYF
cdr3_nt: TGCGCCAGCAGCTTGGAGGGGGCCCAGTACTTC

d_call: TRBD1
j_call: TRBJ1-2
v_call: TRBV9
clone_size: -
cdr3_length: 15
cdr3_aa: CASSVDAGQGEGYTF
cdr3_nt: TGTGCCAGCAGCGTAGATGCGGGACAGGGGGAAGGCTACACCTTC

d_call: TRBD2
j_call: TRBJ2-1
v_call: TRBV6-6
clone_size: once
cdr3_length: 16
cdr3_aa: CASSYLAGSSYNEQFF
cdr3_nt: TGTGCCAGCAGTTATCTAGCGGGTAGCTCCTACAATGAGCAGTTCTTC

d_call: TRBD1
j_call: TRBJ2-7
v_call: TRBV29-1
clone_size: -
cdr3_length: 15
cdr3_aa: CSVEVPPGGHYEQYF
cdr3_nt: TGCAGCGTTGAAGTGCCACCAGGGGGCCACTACGAGCAGTACTTC

d_call: -
j_call: TRBJ2-6
v_call: TRBV9
clone_size: -
cdr3_length: 15
cdr3_aa: CASSAGARGANVLTF
cdr3_nt: TGTGCCAGCAGCGCTGGAGCCCGCGGGGCCAACGTCCTGACTTTC

d_call: TRBD1
j_call: TRBJ1-1
v_call: TRBV4-3
clone_size: -
cdr3_length: 15
cdr3_aa: CASSLDRGRRTEAFF
cdr3_nt: TGCGCCAGCAGCCTAGACAGGGGGCGAAGAACTGAAGCTTTCTTT

d_call: TRBD2
j_call: TRBJ2-5
v_call: TRBV7-8
clone_size: -
cdr3_length: 19
cdr3_aa: CASSLGALGGLEDFGTQYF
cdr3_nt: TGTGCCAGCAGCTTGGGGGCGTTAGGGGGACTAGAGGATTTTGGAACCCAGTACTTC

d_call: TRBD1
j_call: TRBJ2-5
v_call: TRBV7-3
clone_size: -
cdr3_length: 14
cdr3_aa: CASSKGAGGETQYF
cdr3_nt: TGTGCCAGCAGCAAAGGAGCAGGGGGAGAGACCCAGTACTTC

d_call: TRBD1
j_call: TRBJ1-1
v_call: TRBV29-1
clone_size: -
cdr3_length: 12
cdr3_aa: CSVGTGVTEAFF
cdr3_nt: TGCAGCGTTGGGACAGGGGTCACTGAAGCTTTCTTT

d_call: -
j_call: TRBJ2-1
v_call: TRBV14
clone_size: -
cdr3_length: 15
cdr3_aa: CASSQDWGFYNEQFF
cdr3_nt: TGTGCCAGCAGCCAAGATTGGGGCTTCTACAATGAGCAGTTCTTC

d_call: TRBD1
j_call: TRBJ1-1
v_call: TRBV6-1
clone_size: -
cdr3_length: 16
cdr3_aa: CASSEPGQIMNTEAFF
cdr3_nt: TGTGCCAGCAGTGAACCGGGACAGATTATGAACACTGAAGCTTTCTTT

d_call: TRBD2
j_call: TRBJ2-1
v_call: TRBV27
clone_size: -
cdr3_length: 14
cdr3_aa: CASRREGPNNEQFF
cdr3_nt: TGTGCCAGCAGACGGGAGGGACCTAACAATGAGCAGTTCTTC

d_call: TRBD2
j_call: TRBJ2-1
v_call: TRBV10-3
clone_size: -
cdr3_length: 20
cdr3_aa: CAISESKVLAGGPGYNEQFF
cdr3_nt: TGTGCCATCAGTGAGTCGAAGGTGCTAGCGGGAGGGCCGGGGTACAATGAGCAGTTCTTC

d_call: -
j_call: TRBJ2-1
v_call: TRBV9
clone_size: -
cdr3_length: 16
cdr3_aa: CASSVRLDSSYNEQFF
cdr3_nt: TGTGCCAGCAGCGTCCGACTCGACAGCTCCTACAATGAGCAGTTCTTC

d_call: -
j_call: TRBJ2-7
v_call: TRBV15
clone_size: once
cdr3_length: 16
cdr3_aa: CATSRAVAYPYYEQYF
cdr3_nt: TGTGCCACCAGCAGAGCGGTAGCATACCCTTACTACGAGCAGTACTTC

d_call: -
j_call: TRBJ2-5
v_call: TRBV2
clone_size: -
cdr3_length: 14
cdr3_aa: CASSYETSQETQYF
cdr3_nt: TGTGCCAGCAGTTACGAGACTAGCCAAGAGACCCAGTACTTC

d_call: -
j_call: TRBJ2-3
v_call: TRBV5-1
clone_size: -
cdr3_length: 13
cdr3_aa: CASSFSSTDTQYF
cdr3_nt: TGCGCCAGCAGCTTTTCTAGCACAGATACGCAGTATTTT

d_call: -
j_call: TRBJ2-6
v_call: TRBV7-2
clone_size: -
cdr3_length: 16
cdr3_aa: CASSLDRLSGANVLTF
cdr3_nt: TGTGCCAGCAGCTTAGACAGGCTCTCTGGGGCCAACGTCCTGACTTTC

d_call: TRBD1
j_call: TRBJ2-7
v_call: TRBV4-2
clone_size: -
cdr3_length: 16
cdr3_aa: CASSQAAGQGNYEQYF
cdr3_nt: TGTGCCAGCAGCCAAGCCGCCGGACAGGGCAACTACGAGCAGTACTTC

d_call: TRBD1
j_call: TRBJ1-6
v_call: TRBV7-9
clone_size: few
cdr3_length: 14
cdr3_aa: CASSQTGNNSPLHF
cdr3_nt: TGTGCCAGCAGCCAGACAGGGAACAATTCACCCCTCCACTTT

d_call: -
j_call: TRBJ2-7
v_call: TRBV6-5
clone_size: once
cdr3_length: 12
cdr3_aa: CASSNTLYEQYF
cdr3_nt: TGTGCCAGCAGCAACACCTTATACGAGCAGTACTTC

d_call: TRBD1
j_call: TRBJ2-3
v_call: TRBV28
clone_size: -
cdr3_length: 15
cdr3_aa: CASSLGTGGFDTQYF
cdr3_nt: TGTGCCAGCAGCTTAGGGACAGGGGGCTTCGATACGCAGTATTTT

d_call: -
j_call: TRBJ2-7
v_call: TRBV18
clone_size: -
cdr3_length: 12
cdr3_aa: CASSDQGYEQYF
cdr3_nt: TGTGCCAGCTCAGACCAGGGCTACGAGCAGTACTTC

d_call: TRBD1
j_call: TRBJ2-1
v_call: TRBV18
clone_size: -
cdr3_length: 15
cdr3_aa: CASSPGQGAVNEQFF
cdr3_nt: TGTGCCAGCTCACCAGGACAGGGGGCTGTGAATGAGCAGTTCTTC

d_call: TRBD1
j_call: TRBJ1-4
v_call: TRBV18
clone_size: -
cdr3_length: 18
cdr3_aa: CASSPPGQGSATNEKLFF
cdr3_nt: TGTGCCAGCTCACCCCCGGGACAGGGGTCTGCAACTAATGAAAAACTGTTTTTT

d_call: -
j_call: TRBJ2-1
v_call: TRBV10-3
clone_size: -
cdr3_length: 13
cdr3_aa: CAIAASSYNEQFF
cdr3_nt: TGTGCCATCGCTGCGAGCTCCTACAATGAGCAGTTCTTC

d_call: TRBD1
j_call: TRBJ2-1
v_call: TRBV7-3
clone_size: -
cdr3_length: 15
cdr3_aa: CASSLRQGVRSEQFF
cdr3_nt: TGTGCCAGCAGCTTAAGACAGGGAGTCAGGAGTGAGCAGTTCTTC

d_call: TRBD2
j_call: TRBJ2-7
v_call: TRBV12-5
clone_size: -
cdr3_length: 15
cdr3_aa: CASAKKREGPGEQYF
cdr3_nt: TGTGCTAGTGCCAAAAAGCGGGAGGGCCCGGGGGAGCAGTACTTC

d_call: -
j_call: TRBJ1-5
v_call: TRBV30
clone_size: few
cdr3_length: 11
cdr3_aa: CAWSVSAIQHF
cdr3_nt: TGTGCCTGGAGTGTCAGCGCGATACAGCATTTT

d_call: TRBD2
j_call: TRBJ2-7
v_call: TRBV27
clone_size: -
cdr3_length: 13
cdr3_aa: CASRNSGRYEQYF
cdr3_nt: TGTGCCAGCAGGAACAGCGGGAGGTACGAGCAGTACTTC

d_call: TRBD1
j_call: TRBJ1-2
v_call: TRBV6-5
clone_size: -
cdr3_length: 13
cdr3_aa: CASSLTGFDGYTF
cdr3_nt: TGTGCCAGCAGCTTGACAGGGTTCGATGGCTACACCTTC